Below, 18 T cell receptor beta chains from the same sample are listed, as sequenced in a study of OX40 agonist ivuxolimab in advanced cancers. Sequencing used immunoSEQ multiplex PCR; TCRdb keeps in-frame clones, though not all of them. The repertoire holds 50,000 to 70,000 clones, with roughly 81% as singletons. Here the sequenced sample was CD4+ or CD8+ T cells sorted from blood, taken in a trial of the OX40 agonist ivuxolimab. The receptors were gathered from an adult with an advanced solid tumor such as melanoma, head and neck, liver or kidney cancer.

The chain employs TRBV21-1 and TRBJ2-7. TRBV21-1 constitutes a pseudogene. There are 15 residues in the CDR3. The CDR3 sequence is CASSKEGEVGYEQYF. CDR3 in DNA: TGTGCCAGCAGCAAAGAGGGGGAGGTCGGGTACGAGCAGTACTTC.

This sequence joins TRBV28 and TRBJ1-1; no firm D call. Trimming shortened V by 6 bases and J by 0 bases, and 14 bases separated the two germline ends. CDR3 length: 15 residues. The germline gives CDR1 MDHEN, CDR2 SYDVKM. The CDR3 DNA is TGTGCCAGCAGATTCAGTGATGCGGTGAACACTGAAGCTTTCTTT. This translates into CASRFSDAVNTEAFF. The variable domain in full, completed from reference TRBV28 and TRBJ1-1, reads DVKVTQSSRYLVKRTGEKVFLECVQDMDHENMFWYRQDPGLGLRLIYFSYDVKMKEKGDIPEGYSVSREKKERFSLILESASTNQTSMYLCASRFSDAVNTEAFFGQGTRLTVV.

CDR3 amino acids: CASTRDLGATEAFF. CDR3 nucleotide sequence: TGCGCCAGCACCAGGGACTTGGGCGCCACTGAAGCTTTCTTT. This chain connects TRBV5-1 to TRBJ1-1; possible D gene TRBD1, 5 bases. This CDR3 comprises 14 residues. Trimming pared 6 bases from V and 4 bases from J, leaving 16 bases between. CDR1 is SGHRS, CDR2 YFSETQ, per germline.

The chain is built from TRBV7-9 and TRBJ1-1; D is unresolved. Germline V CDR1 and CDR2: SEHNR, FQNEAQ (reference sequence). The CDR3 is made up of 13 amino acids. V lost 2 bases and J lost 1, with 5 bases in between. In DNA, the CDR3 is TGTGCCAGCAGCTTATCCCGGAACACTGAAGCTTTCTTT. It yields the protein CASSLSRNTEAFF.

The gene calls are TRBV19 and TRBJ1-2, with D uncertain. The CDR3 consists of 13 residues. Germline CDR1 and CDR2: LNHDA and SQIVND (reference sequence). Trimming removed 7 bases at V and 6 bases at J, with 15 bases between. CDR3 nucleotide sequence: TGTGCCAGTAACGGAGGAATACGAGATGGCTACACCTTC. It encodes CASNGGIRDGYTF.

The V gene is TRBV5-1, the J gene TRBJ1-4; D gene unclear. The germline gives CDR1 SGHRS, CDR2 YFSETQ. V lost 0 bases, J lost 8 bases, and 17 bases lay in between. The CDR3 covers 16 residues. The CDR3 here is CASSLGRVGDTEKLFF. CDR3 coding DNA: TGCGCCAGCAGCTTGGGAAGGGTCGGGGATACGGAAAAACTGTTTTTT.

The chain combines TRBV27 with TRBJ1-6, with D possibly TRBD1 on 6 matching bases. Per the germline V gene, CDR1 is MNHEY and CDR2 is SMNVEV (reference sequence). This CDR3 comprises 15 residues. V was trimmed by 2 bases and J by 4 bases, leaving 9 bases between them. The CDR3 DNA sequence: TGTGCCAGCAGTTTACAGACAGGTTATAATTCACCCCTCCACTTT. Amino acids: CASSLQTGYNSPLHF.

The chain uses TRBV10-2 and TRBJ2-7; 13 nucleotides match TRBD2. The germline V gene has CDR1 WSHSY and CDR2 SAAADI. The CDR3 loop spans 14 amino acids. With 6 bases clipped from V and 5 bases from J, the junction kept 4 bases outside the gene matches. CDR3 sequence (DNA): TGCGCCAGCAGACTAGCGGGAGGGCGTAACGAGCAGTACTTC. Residues: CASRLAGGRNEQYF.

The chain couples TRBV7-2 to TRBJ2-7; 10 nucleotides line up with TRBD1. This CDR3 region has 17 residues. The V segment lost 4 bases and the J segment 4 bases; nucleotides outside the gene matches: 13. Germline CDR1 SGHTA, CDR2 FQGNSA. The CDR3 bases are TGTGCCAGCAGCTCCTCAGCTCGGGACAGGGGAAAATACGAGCAGTACTTC. Protein sequence: CASSSSARDRGKYEQYF.

This chain links TRBV7-2 with TRBJ1-1; TRBD1 matches 8 bases. The length of the CDR3 is 14 residues. In germline, CDR1 is SGHTA, CDR2 FQGNSA. The V segment lost 5 bases and the J segment 0 bases; nucleotides outside the gene matches: 2. CDR3 sequence: CASSPDRVNTEAFF. As DNA, the CDR3 is TGTGCCAGCAGCCCGGACAGGGTGAACACTGAAGCTTTCTTT. The full variable domain, with the rest looked up from reference TRBV7-2 and TRBJ1-1, is GAGVSQSPSNKVTEKGKDVELRCDPISGHTALYWYRQSLGQGLEFLIYFQGNSAPDKSGLPSDRFSAERTGGSVSTLTIQRTQQEDSAVYLCASSPDRVNTEAFFGQGTRLTVV.

The chain uses TRBV7-2 and TRBJ2-7; perhaps TRBD1 as D (5 bases). The ends were cut back, 3 bases at V and 7 bases at J, with 13 bases in the middle. Germline V CDR1 and CDR2: SGHTA, FQGNSA. This CDR3 spans 13 amino acids. The CDR3 spells CASSFPQGQEQYF. The CDR3 nucleotides read TGTGCCAGCAGCTTTCCCCAGGGCCAAGAGCAGTACTTC. Full variable domain (remainder filled in from reference TRBV7-2 and TRBJ2-7): GAGVSQSPSNKVTEKGKDVELRCDPISGHTALYWYRQSLGQGLEFLIYFQGNSAPDKSGLPSDRFSAERTGGSVSTLTIQRTQQEDSAVYLCASSFPQGQEQYFGPGTRLTVT.

The rearrangement links TRBV5-1 to TRBJ2-1; D gene uncertain. The CDR3 runs to 13 residues. Trimming took 4 bases from V and 9 from J, leaving 14 bases between them. Per germline, CDR1 SGHRS and CDR2 YFSETQ. CDR3 DNA sequence: TGCGCCAGCAGCAAGACCCGTAACAGTGAGCAGTTCTTC. This translates into CASSKTRNSEQFF.

The chain recombines TRBV28 with TRBJ2-1; TRBD2 aligns across 15 bases. V lost 6 bases to trimming and J lost 4 bases; unmatched junction nucleotides: 4. The length of the CDR3 is 16 residues. Germline V gene lookup returns CDR1 MDHEN and CDR2 SYDVKM. The CDR3 DNA reads as TGTGCCAGCAGAGTCGGGACTAGCGGGAGGTACAATGAGCAGTTCTTC. This encodes CASRVGTSGRYNEQFF.

This clone was counted once. The chain recombines TRBV30 with TRBJ2-7; D gene ambiguous. CDR1 is GTSNPN, CDR2 SVGIG, per germline (reference sequence). The CDR3 runs to 14 residues. Between the trimmed V and J ends, which lost 0 bases and 6 bases, there was a span of 15 bases. The CDR3 spells CAWSVRVGISEQYF. The CDR3 region has the DNA TGTGCCTGGAGTGTACGGGTCGGAATATCCGAGCAGTACTTC. Supplemented by reference TRBV30 and TRBJ2-7, the full variable domain reads SQTIHQWPATLVQPVGSPLSLECTVEGTSNPNLYWYRQAAGRGLQLLFYSVGIGQISSEVPQNLSASRPQDRQFILSSKKLLLSDSGFYLCAWSVRVGISEQYFGPGTRLTVT.

This sequence joins TRBV5-1 and TRBJ1-5; D is unclear. CDR1 and CDR2 (germline): SGHRS, YFSETQ. The length of the CDR3 is 14 residues. Between the trimmed V and J ends, which lost 2 bases and 1 base, there was a span of 7 bases. The CDR3 nucleotides are TGCGCCAGCAGCTTATGGGGAAGCAATCAGCCCCAGCATTTT. Protein product: CASSLWGSNQPQHF.

The CDR3 DNA follows: TGCGCCAGCAGCCTATCCGGGACAGTAACTGGAAACACCATATATTTT. Amino acid sequence: CASSLSGTVTGNTIYF. This chain joins TRBV5-1 and TRBJ1-3, with 7 positions matching TRBD1. CDR3 length: 16 residues. After removal of 4 bases from V and 2 bases from J, the junction contained 9 bases not matched to a gene. The germline V gene has CDR1 SGHRS and CDR2 YFSETQ.

V and J are TRBV7-2 and TRBJ1-1, with 7 bases lining up with TRBD1. V shed 4 bases, J shed 1 base, and the junction held 6 bases outside the gene matches. The CDR3 covers 15 residues. CDR1 and CDR2 from the germline V gene are SGHTA and FQGNSA. In DNA form, the CDR3 reads TGTGCCAGCAGCTACCTACAGGGGACGAACACTGAAGCTTTCTTT. This codes for CASSYLQGTNTEAFF.

V usage is TRBV5-5 and J usage is TRBJ1-2; tentatively, D is TRBD1 (5 bases). The CDR3 sequence is 14 residues long. Germline V gene lookup returns CDR1 SGHKS and CDR2 YYEKEE (reference sequence). V was cut by 4 bases and J by 6 bases, with 16 bases left in between. In DNA, the CDR3 is TGTGCCAGCAGCCTGCGGGACCCTAGGGATGGCTACACCTTC. This codes for CASSLRDPRDGYTF.